The text below deals with one TCR beta chain. Germline lookup yields CDR1 KGHSH and CDR2 LQKENI. Trimming cost V 1 base and J 3 bases, with 9 bases left between them. This CDR3 region has 14 residues. The data belong to a study of blood T cell repertoires in COVID-19. TCRdb keeps only in-frame clones here, not all; method: immunoSEQ multiplex PCR. This sample yields under 150,000 clones, of which roughly three quarters are seen a single time; approximately 3.9% belongs to the top ten. The sequence derives from a woman aged 80 or over with acute or convalescent COVID-19. The rearrangement links TRBV18 to TRBJ1-1, with D perhaps matching TRBD1 (6 bases). Sequencing was done on a sample of peripheral blood. In DNA, the CDR3 is TGTGCCAGCTCACCACAGGGGGTATACACTGAAGCTTTCTTT. Its translation: CASSPQGVYTEAFF.